The T cell receptor (beta chain) under discussion was sequenced for a study of OX40 agonist ivuxolimab in advanced cancers. Study details: Prior anti-PD-1, anti-PD-L1 or anti-CTLA-4 therapy did not bar entry, and around 39% had some. Partial responses occurred in Three dose-escalation patients, one with hepatocellular carcinoma and two with cutaneous melanoma.

Profiling relied on immunoSEQ multiplex PCR, and the TCRdb table lists in-frame clones only, not all of them. This table has some 14,000 clones, 82% appearing once. This receptor was taken from an adult with an advanced solid tumor such as melanoma, head and neck, liver or kidney cancer. The input for sequencing was CD4+ or CD8+ T cells sorted from blood, taken in a trial of the OX40 agonist ivuxolimab.

In DNA, the CDR3 is TGCGCCAGCAGCCAATGGGGACAGGGATCCTACGAGCAGTACTTC. Translation gives CASSQWGQGSYEQYF. The chain carries TRBV4-3 and TRBJ2-7; 9 positions match TRBD1. The CDR3 spans 15 residues. V gave up 2 bases and J gave up 1 base; unmatched junction bases: 3. CDR1 and CDR2 from the germline V gene are LGHNA and YSLEER.